What follows are 12 T cell receptor beta chains derived from one specimen sequenced in a study of cytomegalovirus exposure and HLA in healthy donors. PCR employed 60 Vbeta and 13 Jbeta primers. Using immunoSEQ multiplex PCR, the repertoire was profiled, and TCRdb retains in-frame clones only, with some absent. The table includes 150,000 to 200,000 clones, about four fifths detected once. Sequenced: PBMCs. These receptors were collected from a girl aged 10 to 17 in good health and CMV-seropositive.

This rearrangement joins TRBV5-1 to TRBJ2-7, with D maybe TRBD1 (7 bases). Germline values: CDR1 SGHRS, CDR2 YFSETQ. Trimming took 3 bases from V and 3 from J, leaving 19 bases between them. The CDR3 runs 16 residues. The CDR3 DNA is TGCGCCAGCAGCTCCCGTTATACAGGGGACTTCTACGAGCAGTACTTC. This gives the protein CASSSRYTGDFYEQYF.

This sequence joins TRBV27 and TRBJ1-2; no definite D call. Trimming stripped 0 bases from V and 7 bases from J, with 9 bases between. The CDR3 covers 13 residues. The V gene's germline CDR1 is MNHEY and CDR2 SMNVEV (reference sequence). CDR3 region: CASSLSFLSGYTF. In DNA, the CDR3 is TGTGCCAGCAGTTTATCCTTCCTCAGTGGCTACACCTTC.

The V and J genes are TRBV9 and TRBJ2-1; TRBD1 is a possible D gene (5 bases). The CDR3 is 13 residues long. V was cut by 0 bases and J by 6 bases, with 7 bases left in between. The germline V gene has CDR1 SGDLS and CDR2 YYNGEE. CDR3: CASSVDGANEQFF. Written as DNA, the CDR3 is TGTGCCAGCAGCGTAGATGGGGCCAATGAGCAGTTCTTC.

The J gene is TRBJ2-1, the V gene TRBV4-1; D call uncertain. The germline CDR1 and CDR2 sequences are MGHRA and YSYEKL. This CDR3 contains 15 residues. Trimming removed 0 bases at V and 4 bases at J, with 10 bases between. CDR3: CASSQDNSPYNEQFF. The CDR3 DNA is TGCGCCAGCAGCCAAGATAACAGCCCGTACAATGAGCAGTTCTTC.

The chain couples TRBV4-2 to TRBJ1-1; the D gene is possibly TRBD1 (6 bases). V dropped 3 bases and J dropped 5 bases, with 13 bases sitting between them. Germline V gene data show CDR1 as LGHNA and CDR2 as YNFKEQ. The CDR3 consists of 14 residues. The CDR3 spells CASSHTDSGTEAFF. CDR3 coding DNA: TGTGCCAGCAGCCATACGGACAGTGGGACTGAAGCTTTCTTT.

The genes are TRBV7-8 and TRBJ2-7, with 12 positions matching TRBD2. The CDR3 has 16 residues. The germline CDR1 and CDR2 sequences are SGHVS and FQNEAQ. V was pared by 2 bases and J by 4 bases, with 6 bases of the junction left unmatched. The CDR3 nucleotides read TGTGCCAGCAGCTTATTCACTAGCGGGGGGTTATACGAGCAGTACTTC. Protein: CASSLFTSGGLYEQYF.

This sequence joins TRBV7-2 and TRBJ1-6; 9 bases fit TRBD1. V was pared by 5 bases and J by 10 bases, with 15 bases of the junction left unmatched. The CDR3 runs to 17 residues. CDR1 and CDR2 from the germline V gene are SGHTA and FQGNSA. CDR3 DNA sequence: TGTGCCAGCAGCCCACGTGGGACAGGGCCCGTGGGGTCACCCCTCCACTTT. This encodes CASSPRGTGPVGSPLHF. The whole variable domain, filled in from reference TRBV7-2 and TRBJ1-6, reads GAGVSQSPSNKVTEKGKDVELRCDPISGHTALYWYRQSLGQGLEFLIYFQGNSAPDKSGLPSDRFSAERTGGSVSTLTIQRTQQEDSAVYLCASSPRGTGPVGSPLHFGNGTRLTVT.

This clone was seen more than once but under ten times. This chain links TRBV28 with TRBJ1-1, with 9 nucleotides matching TRBD1. The V and J ends lost 9 bases and 4 bases, in that order; junction bases with no gene match: 12. The CDR3 is 15 residues long. Germline V gene data show CDR1 as MDHEN and CDR2 as SYDVKM. The CDR3 DNA reads as TGTGCCAGTGGGACAGGGAGAGGGTGGGGCACTGAAGCTTTCTTT. It encodes CASGTGRGWGTEAFF.

Concerning this clone: Since the CDR3 does not end with the conserved phenylalanine or tryptophan, this likely comes from a read error. This chain uses TRBV7-9 with TRBJ1-2; TRBD1 aligns across 10 bases. Germline-derived CDR1 and CDR2 are SEHNR and FQNEAQ (reference sequence). This CDR3 is built from 14 residues. V lost 5 bases, J lost 5 bases, and 5 bases stayed unmatched. CDR3 in DNA: TGTGCCAGCAGCCCGACAGGGGGCTTGTATGGCTACACCCTC. This gives the protein CASSPTGGLYGYTL.

V is TRBV5-1 and J is TRBJ1-1; TRBD1 matches at 7 bases. CDR1 is SGHRS, CDR2 YFSETQ, per germline. This CDR3 is built from 14 residues. With 4 bases clipped from V and 2 bases from J, the junction kept 5 bases outside the gene matches. DNA for the CDR3: TGCGCCAGCAGCCCAGGGACAGAAAACACTGAAGCTTTCTTT. Its protein product is CASSPGTENTEAFF.

The CDR3 sequence is CASSPRTSGGPRTGELFF. In nucleotides, the CDR3 is TGCGCCAGCAGCCCCAGGACTAGCGGGGGGCCAAGGACCGGGGAGCTGTTTTTT. The J gene is TRBJ2-2, the V gene TRBV5-1; TRBD2 matches 14 bases. CDR3 length: 18 residues. The V and J ends lost 4 bases and 5 bases, in that order; junction bases with no gene match: 10. The germline CDR1 and CDR2 sequences are SGHRS and YFSETQ.

The chain links TRBV25-1 to TRBJ2-5; 7 bases line up with TRBD2. The ends lost 3 bases at V and 7 bases at J; junction bases unmatched: 8. Germline V gene sequence: CDR1 MGHDK, CDR2 SYGVNS. The CDR3 is 14 residues long. CDR3 residues: CASSDHGTTLTQYF. The CDR3 DNA reads TGTGCCAGCAGTGACCACGGGACTACGCTGACCCAGTACTTC.